The 13 T cell receptor beta chains below were found in one sample sequenced in a study of beta chain features in type 1 diabetes. Of the isolated RNA, all was reverse transcribed, and so the sequenced material was expressed TCRB transcripts. Some clones are missing from TCRdb's copy, which holds only in-frame ones; the method was immunoSEQ multiplex PCR. The sample has hundreds of thousands of clones; about 16% are singletons. The sample consisted of naive CD4+ T cells from blood. The receptors stem from a man younger than 35 in good health.

The chain recombines TRBV7-6 with TRBJ2-2; a possible D gene is TRBD2 (5 bases). Germline V CDR1 and CDR2: SGHVS, FNYEAQ. This CDR3 spans 15 amino acids. Trimming cost V 0 bases and J 1 base, with 6 bases left between them. The CDR3 sequence is CASSLARVNTGELFF. CDR3 in DNA: TGTGCCAGCAGCTTAGCGCGGGTGAACACCGGGGAGCTGTTTTTT.

This clone showed up just a few times. The rearrangement links TRBV19 to TRBJ1-1; D uncertain. CDR3 length equals 13 residues. The germline V gene encodes CDR1 LNHDA and CDR2 SQIVND (reference sequence). The V gene lost 7 bases and the J gene lost 2 bases, with 11 bases spanning the gap. The DNA of the CDR3 is TGTGCCAGTAAGACCACAGCAAACACTGAAGCTTTCTTT. It is translated as CASKTTANTEAFF.

This clone appeared a few times. This chain joins TRBV4-2 and TRBJ2-1; TRBD1 aligns across 12 bases. Germline CDR1 LGHNA, CDR2 YNFKEQ. V trimming: 5 bases; J trimming: 9 bases; junction bases outside the gene matches: 11. This CDR3 comprises 16 residues. The CDR3 bases are TGTGCCAGCAGCTTAGAGTGGGACAGGGGGCTTGGTGAGCAGTTCTTC. Translating gives CASSLEWDRGLGEQFF.

This clone turned up a few times. This CDR3 reads CASSLIPGTSGRNYNEQFF. DNA of the CDR3: TGTGCCAGCAGCTTAATCCCCGGGACTAGCGGGAGGAACTACAATGAGCAGTTCTTC. The chain uses TRBV7-3 and TRBJ2-1; TRBD2 matches at 15 bases. Germline V gene data show CDR1 as SGHTA and CDR2 as FQGTGA. This CDR3 comprises 19 residues. Unmatched junction bases numbered 7, after V lost 1 base and J lost 3 bases.

This rearrangement joins TRBV30 to TRBJ1-2; D uncertain. Germline loops: CDR1 GTSNPN, CDR2 SVGIG (reference sequence). CDR3 size: 14 residues. With 2 bases removed from V and 4 bases from J, the gap between germline ends came to 14 bases. The CDR3 region is CAWSSTDRRYGYTF. The CDR3 region has the DNA TGTGCCTGGAGTTCGACCGATCGTCGCTATGGCTACACCTTC.

This chain uses TRBV5-4 with TRBJ2-3, with D uncertain. CDR1 is SGHNT, CDR2 YYREEE, per germline (reference sequence). The CDR3 runs 14 residues. Deletions cut 5 bases from V and 0 bases from J, with 10 bases between. Here the CDR3 reads CASRGTLSTDTQYF. CDR3 nucleotides: TGTGCCAGCAGGGGCACACTTAGCACAGATACGCAGTATTTT.

The rearrangement links TRBV4-2 to TRBJ2-2; D unresolved. V gave up 1 base and J gave up 7 bases, with 10 bases separating them. This CDR3 has 14 amino acids. Germline loops: CDR1 LGHNA, CDR2 YNFKEQ. The CDR3 region is CASSQGSGIGELFF. In DNA, the CDR3 is TGTGCCAGCAGCCAAGGATCAGGCATCGGGGAGCTGTTTTTT.

A few counts support this clone. The genes are TRBV7-9 and TRBJ2-1; 10 positions agree with TRBD1. CDR3 length: 16 amino acids. With V trimmed by 6 bases and J by 7 bases, 12 bases remained unmatched. Germline lookup yields CDR1 SEHNR and CDR2 FQNEAQ (reference sequence). The CDR3 sequence is CASRPRGQGVVNEQFF. CDR3 nucleotides: TGTGCCAGCAGGCCAAGAGGACAGGGGGTGGTGAATGAGCAGTTCTTC. The entire variable domain, with the rest obtained from reference TRBV7-9 and TRBJ2-1, is as follows: DTGVSQNPRHKITKRGQNVTFRCDPISEHNRLYWYRQTLGQGPEFLTYFQNEAQLEKSRLLSDRFSAERPKGSFSTLEIQRTEQGDSAMYLCASRPRGQGVVNEQFFGPGTRLTVL.

This clone was observed a handful of times. The rearrangement links TRBV6-6 to TRBJ1-1; TRBD1 aligns across 7 bases. V gave up 8 bases and J gave up 4 bases; unmatched junction bases: 7. The CDR3 consists of 13 residues. Germline CDR1 and CDR2: MNHNY and SVGAGI (reference sequence). This CDR3 reads CASCGEGATEAFF. The CDR3 nucleotides are TGTGCCAGCTGTGGGGAGGGGGCCACTGAAGCTTTCTTT.

The table lists this clone with a few counts. The chain employs TRBV29-1 and TRBJ2-1; 13 bases fit TRBD2. V lost 4 bases to trimming and J lost 4 bases; unmatched junction nucleotides: 4. The CDR3 totals 15 residues. Germline CDR1 reads SQVTM; CDR2 reads ANQGSEA. The CDR3 bases are TGCAGCGTTGGGTGGACTAGCGGGAGTTACAATGAGCAGTTCTTC. Its protein is CSVGWTSGSYNEQFF.

This chain connects TRBV7-6 to TRBJ2-1; 8 nucleotides align to TRBD2. The CDR3 length is 20 residues. Germline-derived CDR1 and CDR2 are SGHVS and FNYEAQ. The junction had 21 bases not matched to a gene; V was cut back by 4 bases and J by 4 bases. CDR3 coding DNA: TGTGCCAGCAGCTCCACACCTCCCTCAGCCGGGACTAGTAGTTACAATGAGCAGTTCTTC. Translation: CASSSTPPSAGTSSYNEQFF.

V and J are TRBV11-2 and TRBJ2-3; the D is unclear. The germline CDR1 and CDR2 sequences are SGHAT and FQNNGV. The CDR3 is made up of 13 amino acids. The ends were cut back, 5 bases at V and 5 bases at J, with 11 bases in the middle. CDR3 bases: TGTGCCAGCAGCCTCCGAGACCGAGATACGCAGTATTTT. Amino acid sequence: CASSLRDRDTQYF.

This chain uses TRBV7-2 with TRBJ2-1; 7 positions agree with TRBD1. Per the germline V gene, CDR1 is SGHTA and CDR2 is FQGNSA. V lost 2 bases to trimming and J lost 2 bases; unmatched junction nucleotides: 9. CDR3 length: 17 amino acids. CDR3 protein: CASSLRGAGGAYNEQFF. CDR3 in DNA: TGTGCCAGCAGCTTACGTGGCGCAGGGGGTGCCTACAATGAGCAGTTCTTC.